Listed below are T cell receptor beta chains from one sample, sequenced in a study of blood T cell repertoires in COVID-19. The data were produced by immunoSEQ multiplex PCR, yet TCRdb's version contains in-frame clones alone and is incomplete. The data contain about 120,000 clones, approximately 80% of them singletons. The sample taken for sequencing was peripheral blood. The receptors come from a human donor in a cohort sampled during active COVID-19. CDR3s include the opening cysteine and the closing phenylalanine or tryptophan. The D gene is left open where the match is weak. Part of the rows lack a size; the others show once, few, many or a class for expanded clones.

size | J | V | D | DNA | CDR3
- | TRBJ1-1 | TRBV12-3/TRBV12-4 | - | TGTGCCAGCACCAAAAACAGGATCGAAGCTTTCTTT | CASTKNRIEAFF
- | TRBJ1-5 | TRBV18 | TRBD1 | TGTGCCAGCTCACCACCTAGGACAGGGGGGTATAGCAATCAGCCCCAGCATTTT | CASSPPRTGGYSNQPQHF
- | TRBJ2-5 | TRBV27 | TRBD1 | TGTGCCAGCAGTCAACCGGGACAGGGGATCGAGACCCAGTACTTC | CASSQPGQGIETQYF
- | TRBJ1-6 | TRBV6-5 | TRBD1 | TGTGCCAGCAGCCGACAGGGAGGTAATTCACCCCTCCACTTT | CASSRQGGNSPLHF
- | TRBJ1-3 | TRBV5-4 | - | TGTGCCAGCAGCTTGGGGGCGACAATAGGAAACACCATATATTTT | CASSLGATIGNTIYF
once | TRBJ2-7 | TRBV6-1 | TRBD1 | TGTGCCAGCAGTGAAGGGACAGGGGCCTACGAGCAGTACTTC | CASSEGTGAYEQYF
- | TRBJ2-3 | TRBV19 | TRBD1 | TGTGCCAGTAGTACCCCGAACAGGGGCCGGGCAGATACGCAGTATTTT | CASSTPNRGRADTQYF
- | TRBJ2-1 | TRBV19 | TRBD1 | TGTGCCAGTGGGGTTCGGACAGGAATCTACAATGAGCAGTTCTTC | CASGVRTGIYNEQFF
- | TRBJ1-4 | TRBV11-2 | - | TGTGCCAGCAGCTTAGATCGGGAGGGAAAACTGTTTTTT | CASSLDREGKLFF
- | TRBJ2-5 | TRBV9 | TRBD2 | TGTGCCAGCAGCCTGGGACTAGCTCCCGGCCAAGAGACCCAGTACTTC | CASSLGLAPGQETQYF
- | TRBJ2-5 | TRBV3-1/TRBV3-2 | - | TGTGCCAGCAGCCAAGGAAGCGACCCCTTGATAGAGACCCAGTACTTC | CASSQGSDPLIETQYF
- | TRBJ1-2 | TRBV19 | TRBD1 | TGTGCCAGTAGTATGGAAACAGGGGGCCTGGGCTATGGCTACACCTTC | CASSMETGGLGYGYTF
- | TRBJ1-2 | TRBV15 | - | TGTGCCACCAGCAGAGACAGGGTGGGGTATGGCTACACCTTC | CATSRDRVGYGYTF
- | TRBJ1-3 | TRBV5-1 | - | TGCGCCAGCAGCTTAAGCCCGGAGGGGGGAAACACCATATATTTT | CASSLSPEGGNTIYF
- | TRBJ2-6 | TRBV14 | TRBD1 | TGTGCCAGCAGCCGACGGAGTTTCAGGGGGCTTTTTGGGGCCAACGTCCTGACTTTC | CASSRRSFRGLFGANVLTF
- | TRBJ2-7 | TRBV18 | - | TGTGCCAGCTCACAATCGACGGGACAAGACGAGCAGTACTTC | CASSQSTGQDEQYF
- | TRBJ2-2 | TRBV29-1 | TRBD1 | TGCAGCGTTCCCGGGACAGGCAACACCGGGGAGCTGTTTTTT | CSVPGTGNTGELFF
few | TRBJ1-5 | TRBV5-1 | TRBD1 | TGCGCCAGCAGCCCGGACAGGACCGATCAGCCCCAGCATTTT | CASSPDRTDQPQHF
- | TRBJ2-2 | TRBV10-3 | - | TGTGCCATATTGGCGGGAACGGAGGAGCTGTTTTTT | CAILAGTEELFF
- | TRBJ2-1 | TRBV6-5 | - | TGTGCCAGCAGCTTAGCGGAAGGGTACAATGAGCAGTTCTTC | CASSLAEGYNEQFF
- | TRBJ2-3 | TRBV7-6 | - | TGTGCCAGCAGCTTAGGCGCGGGGGCACCAACAGATACGCAGTATTTT | CASSLGAGAPTDTQYF
- | TRBJ2-2 | TRBV2 | TRBD2 | TGTGCCAGCAGTGAAGGTGTAGCGGGCACCGGGGAGCTGTTTTTT | CASSEGVAGTGELFF
- | TRBJ1-1 | TRBV2 | - | TGTGCCAGCAATAAAGGGACACGGGCTGAAGCTTTCTTT | CASNKGTRAEAFF
few | TRBJ1-2 | TRBV6-5 | TRBD1 | TGTGCCAACCAGGGGGAGACTAACTATGGCTACACCTTC | CANQGETNYGYTF
- | TRBJ1-2 | TRBV5-1 | - | TGCGCCAGCAGCTTAGAACTATTCGGCTATGGCTACACCTTC | CASSLELFGYGYTF
- | TRBJ1-2 | TRBV2 | - | TGTGCCAGCAGTGCCCAACCCCCGGGGGGCAGTGGGCAAGGCTACACCTTC | CASSAQPPGGSGQGYTF
- | TRBJ2-7 | TRBV6-1 | - | TGTGCCAGCAGTGAATCGGGGTACGAGCAGTACTTC | CASSESGYEQYF
once | TRBJ2-3 | TRBV7-2 | - | TGTGCCAGCAGCTCCCCCCTCGTTGATACGCAGTATTTT | CASSSPLVDTQYF
- | TRBJ2-3 | TRBV19 | TRBD2 | TGTGCCAGTAGTAGCGGTCTAGCGGGGGGGCGGACAGATACGCAGTATTTT | CASSSGLAGGRTDTQYF
- | TRBJ2-7 | TRBV2 | TRBD1 | TGTGCCAGCAGTTCCGGGACAGCCTCCTACGAGCAGTACTTC | CASSSGTASYEQYF
- | TRBJ2-2 | TRBV7-8 | TRBD1 | TGTGCCAGCAGCCCCCTGACAGGGGGCGCCGGGGAGCTGTTTTTT | CASSPLTGGAGELFF
- | TRBJ2-7 | TRBV2 | - | TGTGCCAGCAGCGACAGGGGAGGGAACTACGAGCAGTACTTC | CASSDRGGNYEQYF
few | TRBJ1-6 | TRBV11-3 | TRBD1 | TGTGCCAGCAGCTTAGGGTTCGGGACAGGGGACGTTTCACCCCTCCACTTT | CASSLGFGTGDVSPLHF
- | TRBJ2-7 | TRBV28 | TRBD1 | TGTGCCGTGCAGGGGGAATCCTCCGAGCAGTACTTC | CAVQGESSEQYF
- | TRBJ2-7 | TRBV7-2 | TRBD2 | TGTGCCAGCAGCCCGAGACTAGCGGGGGTCGATCGGCAGTACTTC | CASSPRLAGVDRQYF
- | TRBJ2-7 | TRBV2 | TRBD2 | TGTGCCAGCCGCTCGATCCAGGGAGGGTTGCAGTACTTC | CASRSIQGGLQYF
- | TRBJ1-2 | TRBV3-1/TRBV3-2 | TRBD1 | TGTGCCAGCAGCCGGGACAGGGAGGGCTCAGGCTATGGCTACACCTTC | CASSRDREGSGYGYTF
- | TRBJ2-1 | TRBV6-5 | TRBD1 | TGTGCCAGCAGTTACGACAGGGGGCCATACAATGAGCAGTTCTTC | CASSYDRGPYNEQFF
- | TRBJ2-3 | TRBV19 | - | TGTGCCAGTACCACAGGATCTAGCACAGATACGCAGTATTTT | CASTTGSSTDTQYF
- | TRBJ2-5 | TRBV6-6 | TRBD2 | TGTGCCAGCAGTGGGACTAGCGGGGGGGCTTTGGAGACCCAGTACTTC | CASSGTSGGALETQYF
- | TRBJ2-1 | TRBV10-3 | TRBD2 | TGTGCCATCAGGGGGGGGAGGTACAATGAGCAGTTCTTC | CAIRGGRYNEQFF
once | TRBJ1-1 | TRBV6-5 | TRBD1 | TGTGCCAGCCGGGGACAGATGGACACTGAAGCTTTCTTT | CASRGQMDTEAFF
- | TRBJ1-2 | TRBV9 | TRBD1 | TGTGCCAGCAGCGAGGGCCCAGGGGGAAACTATGGCTACACCTTC | CASSEGPGGNYGYTF
- | TRBJ1-1 | TRBV19 | - | TGTGCCAGTAGTATAGGAAGTAGCAAAGCTTTCTTT | CASSIGSSKAFF
few | TRBJ2-2 | TRBV6-2/TRBV6-3 | - | TGTGCCAGCAGTACGAAACAGGGCTCCACGGGGACCGGGGAGCTGTTTTTT | CASSTKQGSTGTGELFF
- | TRBJ2-5 | TRBV18 | TRBD1 | TGTGCCAGCTCACCTTCAGGGGGCTTGGAGACCCAGTACTTC | CASSPSGGLETQYF
- | TRBJ2-3 | TRBV9 | TRBD2 | TGTGCCAGCAGCCTCGGACTAGCGGGGGGCACAGATACGCAGTATTTT | CASSLGLAGGTDTQYF
few | TRBJ2-2 | TRBV7-2 | TRBD2 | TGTGCCAGCAGCCGCGGGTTTGCTAGCGGGGAGGCCGGGGAGCTGTTTTTT | CASSRGFASGEAGELFF